This T cell receptor (beta chain) is from a study of response to subunit inactivated influenza vaccine (dated by TCRdb to 2017 to 2018). For the study in its entirety: The study used deep quantitative T cell receptor repertoire profiling to track responses to a trivalent subunit inactivated influenza vaccine. The paper as a whole reports these results and caveats: According to the authors, only a limited number of new T cells may be recruited by each seasonal influenza vaccination.

The sample's time point label, in plain terms: 40 to 45 days after influenza vaccine administration. Notes on this clonotype: Its antigen remains undetermined. Per-base quality was not reported, and no clone a single base away is much larger than it.

The library was produced with RT-PCR. The instrument given in TCRdb is Illumina HiSeq 2500. The raw public reads went through TCRdb reprocessing: fastp at Q25, MiXCR clone calling, in-frame beta chains kept. Each entry is one CDR3 protein sequence, shown with its most common DNA and genes. Here the sample has around 500,000 distinct CDR3 sequences; roughly 9.7% occur a single time. Together, the top ten hold less than 15% of the sample. The germline V gene gives CDR1 as SGHDT and CDR2 as YYEEEE. Including cysteine and phenylalanine, the CDR3 has 17 amino acids. Only the CDR3 DNA stays, 51 bases, in frame from base 1. V was cut back by 0 bases and J by 3 bases, leaving a gap of 18 bases between them.

The clonotype was recovered from a man aged 45-60 years who received an inactivated influenza vaccine. Donor details come from another sample of the same person, matched by shared clones. Recombination joined TRBV5-6 with TRBJ1-2; a tentative D call is TRBD1 (6 bases match). The starting material was PBMCs from blood, obtained roughly 47 days after vaccination. Here the CDR3 is given as CASSLGPGGGADYGYTF. The DNA sequence reads TGTGCCAGCAGCTTGGGGCCGGGTGGGGGCGCAGACTATGGCTACACCTTC.